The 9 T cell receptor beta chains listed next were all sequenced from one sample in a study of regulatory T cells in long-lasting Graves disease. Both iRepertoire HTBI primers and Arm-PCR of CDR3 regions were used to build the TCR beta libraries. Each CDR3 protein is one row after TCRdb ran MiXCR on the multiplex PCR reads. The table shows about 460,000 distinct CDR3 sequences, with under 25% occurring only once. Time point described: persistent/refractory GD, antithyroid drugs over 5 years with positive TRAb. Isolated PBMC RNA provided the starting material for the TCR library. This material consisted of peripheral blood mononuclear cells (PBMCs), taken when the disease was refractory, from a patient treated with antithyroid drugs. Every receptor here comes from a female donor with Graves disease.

The CDR3 coding sequence is TGCAGCGTTGATCAGGGGTATGGCGAGCAGTACTTC. Translation gives CSVDQGYGEQYF. The V and J genes are TRBV29-1 and TRBJ2-7; D might be TRBD1 (6 bases). The germline V gene encodes CDR1 SQVTM and CDR2 ANQGSEA. There are 12 residues in the CDR3. Trimming left V 3 bases short and J 6 bases short, with 12 bases between.

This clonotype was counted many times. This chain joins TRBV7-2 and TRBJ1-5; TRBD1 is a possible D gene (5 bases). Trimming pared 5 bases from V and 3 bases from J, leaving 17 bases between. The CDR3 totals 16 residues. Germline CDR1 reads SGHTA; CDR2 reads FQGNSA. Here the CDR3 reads CASSPDSPFDNQPQHF. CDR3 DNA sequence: TGTGCCAGCAGCCCAGACAGCCCCTTTGACAATCAGCCCCAGCATTTT.

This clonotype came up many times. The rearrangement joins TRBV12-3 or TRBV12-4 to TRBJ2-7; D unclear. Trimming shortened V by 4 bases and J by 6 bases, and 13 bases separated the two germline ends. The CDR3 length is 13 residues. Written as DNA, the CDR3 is TGTGCCAGCAGTTCAGGACCCCTTGCCGAGCAGTACTTC. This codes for CASSSGPLAEQYF.

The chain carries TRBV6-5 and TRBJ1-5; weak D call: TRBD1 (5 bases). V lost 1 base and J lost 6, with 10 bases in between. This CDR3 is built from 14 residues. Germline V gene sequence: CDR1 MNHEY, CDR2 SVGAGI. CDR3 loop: CASSYLGVSQPQHF. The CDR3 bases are TGTGCCAGCAGTTACTTAGGGGTTAGTCAGCCCCAGCATTTT.

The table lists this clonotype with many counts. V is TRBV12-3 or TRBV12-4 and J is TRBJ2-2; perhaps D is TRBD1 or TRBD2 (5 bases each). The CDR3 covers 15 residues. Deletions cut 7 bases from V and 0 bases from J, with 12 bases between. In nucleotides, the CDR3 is TGTGCCAGCACCCGGGGACCGTCGAACACCGGGGAGCTGTTTTTT. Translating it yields CASTRGPSNTGELFF.

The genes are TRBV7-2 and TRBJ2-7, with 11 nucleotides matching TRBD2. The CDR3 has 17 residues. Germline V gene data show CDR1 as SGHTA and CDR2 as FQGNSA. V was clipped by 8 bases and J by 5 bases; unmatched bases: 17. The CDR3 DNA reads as TGTGCCAGCGGAGGGACTAGCGGAACCGGAGGGATCCACGAGCAGTACTTC. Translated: CASGGTSGTGGIHEQYF.

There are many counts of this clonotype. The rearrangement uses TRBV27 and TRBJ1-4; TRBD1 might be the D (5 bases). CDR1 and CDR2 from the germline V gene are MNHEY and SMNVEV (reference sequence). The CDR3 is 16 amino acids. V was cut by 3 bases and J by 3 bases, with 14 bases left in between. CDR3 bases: TGTGCCAGCAGTTTGGCAGGGATGGTGTCTAATGAAAAACTGTTTTTT. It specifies CASSLAGMVSNEKLFF. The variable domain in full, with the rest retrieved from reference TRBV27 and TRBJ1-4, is EAQVTQNPRYLITVTGKKLTVTCSQNMNHEYMSWYRQDPGLGLRQIYYSMNVEVTDKGDVPEGYKVSRKEKRNFPLILESPSPNQTSLYFCASSLAGMVSNEKLFFGSGTQLSVL.

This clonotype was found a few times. CDR3 DNA: TGTGCCAGCAGCTCTCAGGGAATGGGGGTTTATGGCTACACCTTC. Translated, it gives CASSSQGMGVYGYTF. V usage is TRBV13 and J usage is TRBJ1-2; possibly TRBD1 for D (5 bases). Looked up from germline, CDR1 is PRHDT and CDR2 is FYEKMQ (reference sequence). V shed 4 bases and J shed 5 bases, with 17 bases lying between them. CDR3 length: 15 amino acids.

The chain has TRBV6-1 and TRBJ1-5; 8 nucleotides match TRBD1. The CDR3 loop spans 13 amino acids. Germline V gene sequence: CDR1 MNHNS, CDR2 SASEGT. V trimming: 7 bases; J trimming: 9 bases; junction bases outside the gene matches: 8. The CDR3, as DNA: TGTGCCAGCAAGACAGGGGACGCTGGGCCCCAGCATTTT. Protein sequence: CASKTGDAGPQHF.